This T cell receptor (beta chain) was recovered during a study of tumor and adjacent non-tumor tissue in lung cancer. Across the study: There were about twelve adenocarcinoma, a couple of squamous cell carcinoma and 1 small cell lung cancer cases. Each sample yielded 3.5 million to 5 million productive TCRbeta reads on average. Study outcomes and limitations: Significantly higher TCR diversity was found in tumor than normal lung.

This CDR3 is built from 14 residues. From germline, CDR1 is DFQATT and CDR2 SNEGSKA (reference sequence). Losses at the gene ends were 7 bases for V and 9 bases for J; bases not matched to a gene: 15. A modified ARM-PCR protocol with three rounds of nested PCR amplified TCRbeta. Via MiXCR, TCRdb re-called the multiplex PCR reads, giving one row per CDR3 protein. The sample consists of 100,000 or so distinct CDR3 sequences, 75% to 85% of them appearing once. On this clonotype itself: Its antigen is unknown.

RNA was extracted from bulk tissue without any cell sorting. More than 3 cm separated this lung sample from the edge of the tumor. Donors were chemotherapy-naive, newly diagnosed lung cancer surgical patients in China, August–late 2014. The source material was distant non-tumor lung tissue. The chain joins TRBV20-1 to TRBJ2-5; 9 bases line up with TRBD2. The sequence derives from a man aged 55 to 70 with small cell lung cancer. The DNA of the CDR3 is TGCAGTGTTTTTAGCGGGAGTGATGCGGAGGCCCAGTACTTC. Translating gives CSVFSGSDAEAQYF.